These 23 T cell receptor beta chains share one sample of origin, sequenced in a study of blood T cell repertoires in COVID-19. Measured with immunoSEQ multiplex PCR; TCRdb has only the in-frame clones, and not every one. Seen here are 250,000 to 350,000 clones, roughly 86% observed once, and the top ten hold approximately 7.8%. Sequencing used peripheral blood. All receptors derive from a woman between 45 and 65 years old who had recovered from COVID-19.

The sample holds a few counts of this clone. The chain uses TRBV19 and TRBJ1-2, with D uncertain. The V gene's germline CDR1 is LNHDA and CDR2 SQIVND (reference sequence). This CDR3 comprises 12 residues. The germline V and J ends were trimmed by 7 bases and 4 bases, with 10 bases remaining between them. This chain's CDR3 is CASTTEGYGYTF. CDR3 bases: TGTGCCAGTACAACGGAGGGCTATGGCTACACCTTC.

The chain has TRBV7-2 and TRBJ2-2; D is perhaps TRBD2 (6 bases). From germline, CDR1 is SGHTA and CDR2 FQGNSA. This CDR3 spans 17 amino acids. Trimming removed 7 bases from V and 2 bases from J, with 20 bases in between. The CDR3 DNA is TGTGCCAGCACCCCTGCGTGGCTAGCGAGAAACACCGGGGAGCTGTTTTTT. Protein product: CASTPAWLARNTGELFF.

The J gene is TRBJ1-6, the V gene TRBV7-2; 7 bases match TRBD1. The J segment lost 5 bases and the V segment lost 4 bases, leaving 8 bases of the junction unmatched. The CDR3 sequence is 16 residues long. Germline-derived CDR1 and CDR2 are SGHTA and FQGNSA. CDR3 nucleotide sequence: TGTGCCAGCAGCTATGAGACAGGGTTTGATAATTCACCCCTCCACTTT. It translates to CASSYETGFDNSPLHF.

The gene calls are TRBV10-1 and TRBJ1-2, with 7 bases lining up with TRBD1. CDR3 size: 14 residues. The J segment lost 1 base and the V segment lost 8 bases, leaving 7 bases of the junction unmatched. Germline assignment: CDR1 WNHNN and CDR2 SYGVQD (reference sequence). This chain's CDR3 is CASRDRAGNYGYTF. CDR3 DNA: TGCGCCAGCCGAGACAGGGCGGGTAACTATGGCTACACCTTC.

This rearrangement joins TRBV28 to TRBJ2-6; 7 positions match TRBD1. J gave up 4 bases and V 8 bases, and 8 bases lay outside the gene matches. The CDR3 consists of 15 residues. Germline CDR1 is MDHEN and CDR2 is SYDVKM. The CDR3 sequence is CASGPTGAGANVLTF. In DNA form, the CDR3 reads TGTGCCAGCGGCCCTACAGGGGCCGGGGCCAACGTCCTGACTTTC.

V gene TRBV28 combines with J gene TRBJ1-2, with 7 bases aligning to TRBD1. CDR3 size: 14 residues. V lost 6 bases and J lost 3; bases outside the gene matches: 7. Germline CDR1 is MDHEN and CDR2 is SYDVKM. The CDR3: CASREQGFDYGYTF. Written as DNA, the CDR3 is TGTGCCAGCAGGGAACAGGGGTTTGACTATGGCTACACCTTC.

This clone has just a few counts. The chain combines TRBV5-6 with TRBJ2-7; 7 bases fit TRBD2. This CDR3 has 15 residues. Per germline, CDR1 SGHDT and CDR2 YYEEEE. The V and J ends lost 0 bases and 0 bases, in that order; junction bases with no gene match: 3. CDR3 sequence reads: CASSLERGSSYEQYF. The DNA of the CDR3 is TGTGCCAGCAGCTTGGAGCGGGGCAGCTCCTACGAGCAGTACTTC.

The rearrangement links TRBV9 to TRBJ1-1; D remains unclear. The V and J ends lost 1 base and 1 base respectively, with 8 bases between them. This CDR3 region has 14 residues. Per germline, CDR1 SGDLS and CDR2 YYNGEE. CDR3 protein: CASSVLGRNTEAFF. CDR3 sequence (DNA): TGTGCCAGCAGCGTACTCGGGAGGAACACTGAAGCTTTCTTT.

This chain uses TRBV7-2 with TRBJ2-3, with 10 bases lining up with TRBD1. Per the germline V gene, CDR1 is SGHTA and CDR2 is FQGNSA. The CDR3 contains 16 residues. V gave up 5 bases and J gave up 2 bases; unmatched junction bases: 7. CDR3 in DNA: TGTGCCAGCAGCGGCAGGGGACAGGGGATCACAGATACGCAGTATTTT. Its protein is CASSGRGQGITDTQYF.

The chain has TRBV7-2 and TRBJ2-4; TRBD2 aligns across 8 bases. CDR1 and CDR2 from the germline V gene are SGHTA and FQGNSA. This CDR3 is 16 amino acids long. Unmatched junction bases numbered 3, after V lost 1 base and J lost 1 base. In DNA, the CDR3 is TGTGCCAGCAGCTTAGACGGCGGGAGGGCCAAAAACATTCAGTACTTC. Protein sequence: CASSLDGGRAKNIQYF.

This clone showed up just a few times. V gene TRBV2 combines with J gene TRBJ1-2; the D is unclear. CDR1 is SNHLY and CDR2 is FYNNEI in the germline V gene. Trimming removed 2 bases from V and 4 bases from J, with 11 bases in between. This CDR3 has 14 residues. CDR3 sequence reads: CASSEWALGYGYTF. CDR3 sequence (DNA): TGTGCCAGCAGTGAATGGGCACTAGGCTATGGCTACACCTTC. The full variable domain, in which reference TRBV2 and TRBJ1-2 provide the parts outside the CDR3, is EPEVTQTPSHQVTQMGQEVILRCVPISNHLYFYWYRQILGQKVEFLVSFYNNEISEKSEIFDDQFSVERPDGSNFTLKIRSTKLEDSAMYFCASSEWALGYGYTFGSGTRLTVV.

This rearrangement joins TRBV5-1 to TRBJ2-7; D is perhaps TRBD2 (6 bases). Germline V lookup: CDR1 SGHRS, CDR2 YFSETQ. Trimming took off 5 bases at V and 5 bases at J, with 20 bases between the two ends. The CDR3 length is 15 residues. CDR3: CASRRSSPGSDEQYF. CDR3 DNA: TGCGCCAGCAGACGTAGTAGCCCCGGGAGCGACGAGCAGTACTTC. Full variable domain (rest looked up from reference TRBV5-1 and TRBJ2-7): KAGVTQTPRYLIKTRGQQVTLSCSPISGHRSVSWYQQTPGQGLQFLFEYFSETQRNKGNFPGRFSGRQFSNSRSEMNVSTLELGDSALYLCASRRSSPGSDEQYFGPGTRLTVT.

The CDR3 region is CASSSTVTRTEAFF. Here the CDR3 DNA reads TGTGCCAGCAGTTCGACAGTTACCCGCACTGAAGCTTTCTTT. The chain joins TRBV6-5 to TRBJ1-1, with a possible D match to TRBD1 (5 bases). Germline loops: CDR1 MNHEY, CDR2 SVGAGI. Trimming cost V 4 bases and J 4 bases, with 13 bases left between them. The CDR3 has 14 amino acids.

This chain connects TRBV28 to TRBJ2-3; 8 positions agree with TRBD1. CDR3 length equals 15 residues. Per the germline V gene, CDR1 is MDHEN and CDR2 is SYDVKM. Trimming cost V 7 bases and J 2 bases; bases outside gene matches: 8. The CDR3 protein is CASIAQGADTDTQYF. In nucleotides, the CDR3 is TGTGCCAGCATAGCCCAGGGGGCGGACACAGATACGCAGTATTTT.

The chain is built from TRBV6-2 or TRBV6-3 and TRBJ2-7; TRBD1 matches at 8 bases. In germline, CDR1 is MNHEY, CDR2 SVGEGT. The CDR3 loop spans 12 amino acids. Trimming removed 5 bases from V and 12 bases from J; junction bases left unmatched: 9. CDR3 region: CASSISGGRPYF. In nucleotides, the CDR3 is TGTGCCAGCAGTATCTCAGGGGGCAGGCCGTACTTC.

The genes are TRBV6-5 and TRBJ2-7; D possibly corresponds to TRBD2 (6 bases). V lost 5 bases, J lost 5 bases, and 16 bases lay in between. The CDR3 runs to 14 residues. Germline V lookup: CDR1 MNHEY, CDR2 SVGAGI. CDR3 residues: CASSRLGGIDEQYF. DNA for the CDR3: TGTGCCAGCAGTCGACTTGGGGGGATCGACGAGCAGTACTTC.

The rearrangement uses TRBV5-6 and TRBJ1-2; D is possibly TRBD1 (5 bases). CDR3 length: 15 amino acids. V dropped 0 bases and J dropped 5 bases, with 14 bases sitting between them. Germline CDR1 is SGHDT and CDR2 is YYEEEE. In nucleotides, the CDR3 is TGTGCCAGCAGCTTGGCCCTCGACAGTATTTATGGCTACACCTTC. Protein sequence: CASSLALDSIYGYTF.

The J gene is TRBJ2-1, the V gene TRBV2, with 7 positions matching TRBD2. Germline CDR1 is SNHLY and CDR2 is FYNNEI. Trimming took 5 bases from V and 3 from J; bases not matched to a gene: 7. The CDR3 totals 15 residues. The CDR3 nucleotides read TGTGCCAGCAGTTTGGCGGGAGCGGGCTACAATGAGCAGTTCTTC. Translated: CASSLAGAGYNEQFF.

This clone was counted once. Here the CDR3 DNA reads TGTGCCAGCAGTCTCACTTCCTCTCAGCCCCAGCATTTT. Protein: CASSLTSSQPQHF. The J gene is TRBJ1-5, the V gene TRBV6-5; D remains unclear. Germline-derived CDR1 and CDR2 are MNHEY and SVGAGI. With 5 bases removed from V and 6 bases from J, the gap between germline ends came to 11 bases. The CDR3 totals 13 residues.

The chain joins TRBV6-4 to TRBJ2-1; 7 bases map to TRBD2. Trimming at V came to 2 bases and at J to 2 bases, leaving 3 bases not matched to a gene. Germline V gene sequence: CDR1 MRHNA, CDR2 SNTAGT. The CDR3 is 15 residues long. The CDR3 bases are TGTGCCAGCAGTGACAGAGCGGGAACCTACAATGAGCAGTTCTTC. Translation gives CASSDRAGTYNEQFF.

The genes are TRBV4-1 and TRBJ2-7; 9 bases line up with TRBD1. With 4 bases clipped from V and 2 bases from J, the junction kept 3 bases outside the gene matches. Germline CDR1 MGHRA, CDR2 YSYEKL. The CDR3 has 14 amino acids. The CDR3 protein is CASSPGQGTYEQYF. In DNA form, the CDR3 reads TGCGCCAGCAGCCCTGGACAGGGGACCTACGAGCAGTACTTC.

The chain recombines TRBV3-1 (or the pseudogene TRBV3-2) with TRBJ2-3, with a weak D call TRBD2 (6 bases). Germline V lookup: CDR1 LGHDT, CDR2 YNNKEL (reference sequence). The V end lost 8 bases, the J end lost 6 bases, and 18 bases lay between the germline ends. The CDR3 runs 14 residues. The chain's CDR3 is CASGPAGLVDTQYF. The CDR3, as DNA: TGTGCCAGCGGGCCGGCGGGGTTGGTGGATACGCAGTATTTT.

The genes are TRBV2 and TRBJ1-2, with 9 bases lining up with TRBD1. V trimming: 4 bases; J trimming: 2 bases; junction bases outside the gene matches: 8. The CDR3 length is 16 residues. Germline values: CDR1 SNHLY, CDR2 FYNNEI. This CDR3 is CASSGRDRVANYGYTF. For the CDR3, the DNA is TGTGCCAGCAGTGGCCGGGACAGGGTTGCCAACTATGGCTACACCTTC.